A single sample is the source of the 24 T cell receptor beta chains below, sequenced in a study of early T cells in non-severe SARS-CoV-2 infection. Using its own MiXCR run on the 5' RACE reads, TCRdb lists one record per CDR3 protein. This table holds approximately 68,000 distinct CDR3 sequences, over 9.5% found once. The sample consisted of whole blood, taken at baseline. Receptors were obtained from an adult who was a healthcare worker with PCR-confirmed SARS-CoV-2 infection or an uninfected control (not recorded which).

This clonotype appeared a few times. The CDR3 here is CASSRIQGTEAFF. Here the CDR3 DNA reads TGCGCCAGCAGCCGCATTCAGGGCACTGAAGCTTTCTTT. This sequence joins TRBV4-3 and TRBJ1-1, with D possibly matching TRBD1 (5 bases). The CDR3 totals 13 residues. V lost 4 bases and J 4 bases, leaving 10 bases between the germline ends. Germline CDR1 and CDR2: LGHNA and YSLEER.

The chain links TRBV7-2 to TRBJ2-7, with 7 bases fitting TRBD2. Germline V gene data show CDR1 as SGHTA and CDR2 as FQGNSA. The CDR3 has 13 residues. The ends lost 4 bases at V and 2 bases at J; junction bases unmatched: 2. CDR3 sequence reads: CASSWGGTYEQYF. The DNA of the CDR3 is TGTGCCAGCAGCTGGGGAGGGACCTACGAGCAGTACTTC.

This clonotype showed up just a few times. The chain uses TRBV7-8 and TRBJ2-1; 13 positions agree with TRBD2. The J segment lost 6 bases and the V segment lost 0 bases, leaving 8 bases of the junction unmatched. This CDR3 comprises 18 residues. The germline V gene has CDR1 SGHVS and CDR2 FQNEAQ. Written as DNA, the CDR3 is TGTGCCAGCAGCTTAGCGCTACTAGCGGGGGGGTGGCCCAATGAGCAGTTCTTC. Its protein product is CASSLALLAGGWPNEQFF. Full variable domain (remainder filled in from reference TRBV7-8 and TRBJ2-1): GAGVSQSPRYKVAKRGQDVALRCDPISGHVSLFWYQQALGQGPEFLTYFQNEAQLDKSGLPSDRFFAERPEGSVSTLKIQRTQQEDSAVYLCASSLALLAGGWPNEQFFGPGTRLTVL.

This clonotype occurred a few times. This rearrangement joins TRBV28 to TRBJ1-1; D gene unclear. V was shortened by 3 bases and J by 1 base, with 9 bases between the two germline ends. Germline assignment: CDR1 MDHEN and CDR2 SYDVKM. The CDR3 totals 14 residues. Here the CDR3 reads CASSFPWGNTEAFF. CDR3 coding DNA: TGTGCCAGCAGTTTTCCGTGGGGGAACACTGAAGCTTTCTTT. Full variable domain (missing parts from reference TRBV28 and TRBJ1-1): DVKVTQSSRYLVKRTGEKVFLECVQDMDHENMFWYRQDPGLGLRLIYFSYDVKMKEKGDIPEGYSVSREKKERFSLILESASTNQTSMYLCASSFPWGNTEAFFGQGTRLTVV.

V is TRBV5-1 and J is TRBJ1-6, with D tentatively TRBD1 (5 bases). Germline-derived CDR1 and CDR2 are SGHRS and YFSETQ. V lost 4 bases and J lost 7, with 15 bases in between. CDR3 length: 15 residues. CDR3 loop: CASSRAGTDNSPLHF. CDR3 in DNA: TGCGCCAGCAGCAGGGCGGGGACTGACAATTCACCCCTCCACTTT.

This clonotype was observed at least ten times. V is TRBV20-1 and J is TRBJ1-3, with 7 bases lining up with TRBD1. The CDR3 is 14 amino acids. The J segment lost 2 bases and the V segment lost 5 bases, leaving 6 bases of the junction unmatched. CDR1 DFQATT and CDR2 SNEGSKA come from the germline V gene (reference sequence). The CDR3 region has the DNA TGCAGTGCTCGGGACAGTGGAACTGGAAACACCATATATTTT. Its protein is CSARDSGTGNTIYF.

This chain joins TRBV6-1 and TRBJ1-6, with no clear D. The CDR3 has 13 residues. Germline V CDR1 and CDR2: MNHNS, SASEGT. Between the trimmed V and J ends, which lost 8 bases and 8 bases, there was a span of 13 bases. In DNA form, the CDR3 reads TGTGCCAGCTGCGGAATTGTGGATTCACCCCTCCACTTT. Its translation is CASCGIVDSPLHF.

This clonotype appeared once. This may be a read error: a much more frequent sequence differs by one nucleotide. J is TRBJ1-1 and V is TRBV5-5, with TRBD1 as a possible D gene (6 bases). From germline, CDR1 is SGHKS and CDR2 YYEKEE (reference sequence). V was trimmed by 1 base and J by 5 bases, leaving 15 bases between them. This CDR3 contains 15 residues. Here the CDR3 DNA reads TGTGCCAGCAGCTTGCTCGACAGGATAATGACTGAAGCTTTCTTT. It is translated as CASSLLDRIMTEAFF.

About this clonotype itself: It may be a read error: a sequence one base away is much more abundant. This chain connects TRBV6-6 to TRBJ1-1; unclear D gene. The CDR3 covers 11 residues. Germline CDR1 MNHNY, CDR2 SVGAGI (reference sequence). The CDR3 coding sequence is TGTGTCAGCAGCCCCTACACTGAAGCTTTCTTT. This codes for CVSSPYTEAFF.

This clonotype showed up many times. The CDR3 DNA is TGTGCCAACTCCCGCGGGGGGGGAGTCAATGAGCAGTTCTTC. Amino acid sequence: CANSRGGGVNEQFF. This rearrangement joins TRBV18 to TRBJ2-1; 9 bases map to TRBD2. The CDR3 totals 14 residues. The V segment lost 10 bases and the J segment 6 bases; nucleotides outside the gene matches: 10. The V gene's germline CDR1 is KGHSH and CDR2 LQKENI.

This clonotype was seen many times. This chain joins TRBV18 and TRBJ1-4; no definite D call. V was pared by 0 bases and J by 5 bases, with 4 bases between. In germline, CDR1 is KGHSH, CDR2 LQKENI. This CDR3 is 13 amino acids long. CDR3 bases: TGTGCCAGCTCACCACCGGCCAATGAAAAACTGTTTTTT. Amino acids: CASSPPANEKLFF.

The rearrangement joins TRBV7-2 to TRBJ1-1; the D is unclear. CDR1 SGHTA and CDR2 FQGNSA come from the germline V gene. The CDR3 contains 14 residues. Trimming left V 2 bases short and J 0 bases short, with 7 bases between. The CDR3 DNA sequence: TGTGCCAGCAGCTTAACCAGTATGAACACTGAAGCTTTCTTT. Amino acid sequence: CASSLTSMNTEAFF. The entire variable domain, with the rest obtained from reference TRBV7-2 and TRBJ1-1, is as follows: GAGVSQSPSNKVTEKGKDVELRCDPISGHTALYWYRQSLGQGLEFLIYFQGNSAPDKSGLPSDRFSAERTGGSVSTLTIQRTQQEDSAVYLCASSLTSMNTEAFFGQGTRLTVV.

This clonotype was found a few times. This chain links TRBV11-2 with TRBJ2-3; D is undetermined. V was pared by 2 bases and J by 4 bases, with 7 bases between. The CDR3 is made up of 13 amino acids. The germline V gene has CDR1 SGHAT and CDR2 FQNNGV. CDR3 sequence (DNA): TGTGCCAGCAGCTTAATCGTTCCAGATACGCAGTATTTT. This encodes CASSLIVPDTQYF.

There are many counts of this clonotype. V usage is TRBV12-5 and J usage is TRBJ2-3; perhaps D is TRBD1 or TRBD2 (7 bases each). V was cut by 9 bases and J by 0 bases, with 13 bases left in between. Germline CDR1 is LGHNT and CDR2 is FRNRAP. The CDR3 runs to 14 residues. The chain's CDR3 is CASQGGFSTDTQYF. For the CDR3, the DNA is TGTGCTAGCCAGGGGGGGTTTAGCACAGATACGCAGTATTTT.

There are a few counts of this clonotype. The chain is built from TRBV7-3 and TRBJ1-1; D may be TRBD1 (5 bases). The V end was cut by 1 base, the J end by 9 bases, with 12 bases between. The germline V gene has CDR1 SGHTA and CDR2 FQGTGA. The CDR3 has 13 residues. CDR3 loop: CASSLSTGLQAFF. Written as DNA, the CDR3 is TGTGCCAGCAGCTTAAGTACGGGGCTACAAGCTTTCTTT.

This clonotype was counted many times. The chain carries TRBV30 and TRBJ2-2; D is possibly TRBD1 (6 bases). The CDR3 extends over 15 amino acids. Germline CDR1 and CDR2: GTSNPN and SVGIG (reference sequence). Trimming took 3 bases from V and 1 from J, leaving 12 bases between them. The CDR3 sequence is CAWSWKQGNTGELFF. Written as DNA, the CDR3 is TGTGCCTGGAGCTGGAAACAGGGGAACACCGGGGAGCTGTTTTTT.

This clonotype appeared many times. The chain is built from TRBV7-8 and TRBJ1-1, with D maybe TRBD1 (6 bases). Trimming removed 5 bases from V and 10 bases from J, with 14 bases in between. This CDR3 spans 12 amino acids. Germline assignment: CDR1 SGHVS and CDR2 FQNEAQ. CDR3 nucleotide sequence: TGTGCCAGCAGCCCGTTACAGGGTAGAGCTTTCTTT. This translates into CASSPLQGRAFF.

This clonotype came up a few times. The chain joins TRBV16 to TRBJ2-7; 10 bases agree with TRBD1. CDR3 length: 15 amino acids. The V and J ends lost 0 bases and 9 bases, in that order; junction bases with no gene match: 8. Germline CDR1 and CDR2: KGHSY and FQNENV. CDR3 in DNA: TGTGCCAGCAGCCAATCTCCTCCCAGACAGGGGGCGCAGTACTTC. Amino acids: CASSQSPPRQGAQYF.

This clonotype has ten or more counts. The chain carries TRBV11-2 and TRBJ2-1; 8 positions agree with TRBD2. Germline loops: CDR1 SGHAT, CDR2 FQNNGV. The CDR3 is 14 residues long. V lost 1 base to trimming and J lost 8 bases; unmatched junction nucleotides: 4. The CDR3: CASSLAGGFDEQFF. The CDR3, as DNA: TGTGCCAGCAGCTTAGCGGGGGGGTTTGATGAGCAGTTCTTC.

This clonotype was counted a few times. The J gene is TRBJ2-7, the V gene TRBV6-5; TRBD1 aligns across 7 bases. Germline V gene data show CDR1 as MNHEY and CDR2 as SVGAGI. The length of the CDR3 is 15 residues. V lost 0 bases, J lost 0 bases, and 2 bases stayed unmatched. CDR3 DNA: TGTGCCAGCAGTTACTCGACAGGGTTCTCCTACGAGCAGTACTTC. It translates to CASSYSTGFSYEQYF.

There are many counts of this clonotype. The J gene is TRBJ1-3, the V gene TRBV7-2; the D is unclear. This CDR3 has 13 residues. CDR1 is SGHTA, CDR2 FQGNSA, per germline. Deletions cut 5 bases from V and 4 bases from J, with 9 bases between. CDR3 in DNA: TGTGCCAGCAGCCCCCATGGGGGAAACACCATATATTTT. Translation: CASSPHGGNTIYF.

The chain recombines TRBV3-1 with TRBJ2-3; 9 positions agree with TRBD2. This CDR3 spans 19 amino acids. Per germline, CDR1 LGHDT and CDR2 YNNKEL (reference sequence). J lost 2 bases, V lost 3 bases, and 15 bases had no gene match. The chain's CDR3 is CASSQSVLTGTSHTDTQYF. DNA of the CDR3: TGTGCCAGCAGCCAGTCAGTACTTACCGGGACTAGCCACACAGATACGCAGTATTTT.

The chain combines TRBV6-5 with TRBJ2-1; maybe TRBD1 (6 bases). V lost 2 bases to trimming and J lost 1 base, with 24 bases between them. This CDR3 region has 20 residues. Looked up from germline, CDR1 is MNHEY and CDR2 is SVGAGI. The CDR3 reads CASSYRPGRGWSRSYNEQFF. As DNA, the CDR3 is TGTGCCAGCAGTTACCGACCGGGCAGGGGATGGTCTCGGTCCTACAATGAGCAGTTCTTC.

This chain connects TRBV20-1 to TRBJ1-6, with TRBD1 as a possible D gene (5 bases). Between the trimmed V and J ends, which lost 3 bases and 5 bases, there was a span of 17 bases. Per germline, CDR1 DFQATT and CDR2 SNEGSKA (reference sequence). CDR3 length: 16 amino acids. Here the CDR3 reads CSASERGRWDNSPLHF. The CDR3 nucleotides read TGCAGTGCTAGTGAGCGGGGCCGGTGGGATAATTCACCCCTCCACTTT.